This T cell receptor beta chain derives from a study of T cells expressing NK-cell markers (dated by TCRdb to the early 2020s). Looking at the study overall: TCR beta-chain repertoires were profiled in sorted CD3+CD56+NKG2C+, CD3+CD56+NKG2C- and CD3+CD56-NKG2C+ T-cell subsets from eight donors. Among the eight sequenced donors, only one was HCMV-seronegative, while the other seven were HCMV-seropositive. Randomly selected healthy volunteers, three men and five women, were used as the eight sequenced donors. Libraries were sequenced as 2 x 150 bp reads on Illumina HiSeq 2000/2500, MiSeq or NextSeq. Beyond this particular receptor, the publication reports: Those dominant clonotypes were again the most abundant among CD3+CD56-NKG2C+ cells in several donors, at about 28.3-60.1%. It remained unclear whether the expanded NKG2C-expressing T cell clones were specific for HCMV antigens. For six donors, the dominant CD3+CD56+NKG2C+ clonotypes were among the top 10 CD8+ clonotypes and accounted for about 1.0-8% of CD8+ T cells.

Regarding this clonotype: Its antigen is currently not known.

These reads were obtained on an Illumina HiSeq 2000. TCR beta cDNA libraries were made by 5'RACE template switching that added a universal primer site and unique molecular identifiers. cDNA synthesis was primed from the TCR beta constant segment and was followed by two successive PCR amplification steps. From the authors' description of their analysis: MIGEC handled demultiplexing of the reads and grouping by UMI, while MiTCR was used to assemble and quantify clonotypes. To exclude erroneous sequences, any TCR cDNA sequence not supported by at least two reads was discarded. Downstream repertoire analysis used the tcR package, and clonotypes were matched across fractions by CDR3 nucleotide sequence plus V segment. VDJmatch was used to annotate antigen specificity against VDJdb, with one amino acid substitution in CDR3 allowed. Reads reprocessed by TCRdb are summarized as one entry per CDR3 protein sequence, and DNA is absent. The V and J calls and clone size come from TCRdb's table, not from the authors' own analysis. This sample's table contains 350,000 to 450,000 distinct CDR3 sequences. The ten top clones hold under 6.5% of the sample.

A commercial ELISA kit detecting HCMV-specific IgG in serum was used to determine HCMV serostatus. Ficoll density gradient centrifugation was used to isolate peripheral blood mononuclear cells from blood. The CDR1 and CDR2 encoded by the germline V gene are SQVTM and ANQGSEA. The CDR3 numbers 13 residues from cysteine through phenylalanine. No DNA sequence was recorded. Input material: blood T cells: a sorted CD56 or NKG2C T cell subset, CD4+ or CD8+ T cells, or bulk PBMC T cells (not recorded which). The source of this sequence is a man aged 18-75 years in good health. The rearranged chain carries TRBV29-1 and TRBJ2-2. CDR3 protein: CSAQASGTGELFF.